The clone carrying this T cell receptor (beta chain) occurred many times. The antigen remains undetermined. The CDR3 consists of 12 residues. Trimming pared 6 bases from V and 4 bases from J, leaving 12 bases between. The germline V gene has CDR1 DFQATT and CDR2 SNEGSKA (reference sequence). This entry comes from a study of T-cell reconstitution after alpha-beta-depleted transplantation in children. Study outcomes and limitations: When one year had passed after transplant, most T-cell counts and diversity came from newly produced T cells.

The authors prepared the TCRbeta library with unique molecular identifiers. TCRdb used MiXCR to reprocess the PCR reads, holding one entry per CDR3 protein. The sample has roughly 160,000 distinct CDR3 sequences, 11% seen once; the top ten hold under 15%. The receptor was isolated from a boy between 2 and 10 years old with acute myeloid leukemia, due to receive a stem cell transplant. The specimen was PBMCs, collected before TCRalphabeta/CD19-depleted stem cell transplant. The chain uses TRBV20-1 and TRBJ1-1, with D perhaps TRBD1 (6 bases). As DNA, the CDR3 is TGCAGTGCAGAAAGGGGGGGCACTGAAGCTTTCTTT. Its translation is CSAERGGTEAFF.